This T cell receptor beta chain was recorded in a study of shared T cell receptors in the human thymus. Measured with immunoSEQ multiplex PCR; TCRdb has only the in-frame clones, and not every one. The sample comprises approximately 400,000 clones, roughly 94% of which are singletons, and approximately 0.02% rests with the top ten. The TCR comes from a human donor. Sequenced material: thymocytes.

CDR3 sequence (DNA): TGTGCCAGCAGTCCATTAGCGGACCATGGCGGGGAGCTGTTTTTT. It yields the protein CASSPLADHGGELFF. The chain couples TRBV27 to TRBJ2-2, with D tentatively TRBD2 (6 bases). The CDR3 runs to 15 residues. From germline, CDR1 is MNHEY and CDR2 SMNVEV (reference sequence). V lost 5 bases to trimming and J lost 7 bases, with 17 bases between them.